The TCR beta chain described here comes from a study of T cell responses to AZD1222 COVID-19 vaccine. The germline CDR1 and CDR2 sequences are SGHRS and YFSETQ. V gave up 3 bases and J gave up 7 bases; unmatched junction bases: 6. The CDR3 is made up of 16 amino acids. Measured with immunoSEQ multiplex PCR; TCRdb has only the in-frame clones, and not every one. Among 140,000 to 150,000 clones listed, around 90% were seen once. This receptor was identified in an adult in good health. Sequencing used peripheral blood, obtained on day 0 of AZD1222 vaccination. The V call is TRBV5-1, the J call TRBJ2-1; 14 bases are shared with TRBD2. The CDR3 nucleotides are TGCGCCAGCAGCTCGGGACTAGCGGGAGTTTCGAATGAGCAGTTCTTC. It yields the protein CASSSGLAGVSNEQFF.